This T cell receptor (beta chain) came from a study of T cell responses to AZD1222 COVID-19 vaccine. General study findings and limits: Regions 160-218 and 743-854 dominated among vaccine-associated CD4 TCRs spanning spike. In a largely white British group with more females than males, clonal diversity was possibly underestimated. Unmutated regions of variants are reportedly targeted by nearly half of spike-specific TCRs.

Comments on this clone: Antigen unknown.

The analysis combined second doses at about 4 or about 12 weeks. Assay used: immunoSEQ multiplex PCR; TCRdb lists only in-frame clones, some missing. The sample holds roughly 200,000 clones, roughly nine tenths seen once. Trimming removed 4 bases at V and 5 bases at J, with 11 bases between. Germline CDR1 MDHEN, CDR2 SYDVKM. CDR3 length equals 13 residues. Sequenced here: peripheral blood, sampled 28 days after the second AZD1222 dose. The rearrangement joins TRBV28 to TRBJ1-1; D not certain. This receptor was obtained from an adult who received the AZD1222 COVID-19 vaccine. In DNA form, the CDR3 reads TGTGCCAGCAGTTCCCGGACGAGGACTGAAGCTTTCTTT. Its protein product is CASSSRTRTEAFF.